The next 23 T cell receptor beta chains were all read from a single sample in a study of T cell responses to AZD1222 COVID-19 vaccine. Here immunoSEQ multiplex PCR was the method, and the copy in TCRdb shows in-frame clones only, minus some. The profile shows several thousand clones, about 90% of them singletons. The sample was peripheral blood, taken 28 days after the second AZD1222 dose. These receptors all stem from an adult who received the AZD1222 COVID-19 vaccine.

This clone has only a few counts. The gene calls are TRBV29-1 and TRBJ1-1; D is perhaps TRBD1 (6 bases). V was clipped by 6 bases and J by 2 bases, with 13 bases between them. Germline V gives CDR1 SQVTM, CDR2 ANQGSEA. The CDR3 loop spans 13 amino acids. In DNA, the CDR3 is TGCAGCGTGCGGCGGGACACTAACACTGAAGCTTTCTTT. Translation: CSVRRDTNTEAFF.

The gene calls are TRBV7-3 and TRBJ2-3, with a weak D call TRBD2 (6 bases). V was trimmed by 5 bases and J by 0 bases, leaving 18 bases between them. CDR3 length: 17 residues. Germline CDR1 SGHTA, CDR2 FQGTGA. CDR3 sequence reads: CASSGLSVGGSTDTQYF. CDR3 sequence (DNA): TGTGCCAGCAGCGGTTTGAGTGTCGGGGGAAGCACAGATACGCAGTATTTT.

The rearrangement joins TRBV27 to TRBJ1-1, with 7 bases matching TRBD1. The CDR3 is made up of 14 amino acids. The junction had 7 bases not matched to a gene; V was cut back by 5 bases and J by 4 bases. CDR1 and CDR2 from the germline V gene are MNHEY and SMNVEV (reference sequence). CDR3 nucleotides: TGTGCCAGCAGTCCGGGACAGAAATCCACTGAAGCTTTCTTT. Its translation is CASSPGQKSTEAFF.

The chain employs TRBV2 and TRBJ2-3; possible D gene TRBD2, 6 bases. Trimming took off 7 bases at V and 2 bases at J, with 13 bases between the two ends. Per germline, CDR1 SNHLY and CDR2 FYNNEI. The CDR3 runs 14 residues. CDR3 protein: CASTRGADTDTQYF. The CDR3 DNA reads as TGTGCCAGCACCCGCGGGGCTGACACAGATACGCAGTATTTT.

The genes are TRBV10-3 and TRBJ2-1; D unresolved. CDR3 length: 13 amino acids. V lost 0 bases and J 7 bases, leaving 7 bases between the germline ends. The germline gives CDR1 ENHRY, CDR2 SYGVKD. DNA of the CDR3: TGTGCCATCAGTGAGTCGAATGGGAATGAGCAGTTCTTC. The encoded protein is CAISESNGNEQFF.

This rearrangement joins TRBV27 to TRBJ1-2, with a possible D match to TRBD1 (6 bases). Germline CDR1 and CDR2: MNHEY and SMNVEV (reference sequence). This CDR3 contains 12 residues. V lost 8 bases and J 8 bases, leaving 15 bases between the germline ends. The CDR3: CASLEPGEGYTF. Written as DNA, the CDR3 is TGTGCCAGCCTTGAGCCAGGGGAAGGCTACACCTTC.

The CDR3, as DNA: TGTGCCAGTAGTAACTCGCCCTGGACAGGGCCCGAGCAGTACGTC. Its translation is CASSNSPWTGPEQYV. This rearrangement joins TRBV19 to TRBJ2-7; TRBD1 matches 8 bases. The CDR3 length is 15 residues. The germline V gene encodes CDR1 LNHDA and CDR2 SQIVND (reference sequence). V shed 4 bases, J shed 6 bases, and the junction held 11 bases outside the gene matches.

Here the CDR3 reads CASSLVMTAGNYGYTF. CDR3 DNA: TGTGCCAGCAGTTTAGTAATGACGGCGGGCAACTATGGCTACACCTTC. This sequence joins TRBV28 and TRBJ1-2, with D unclear. V lost 2 bases and J lost 2, with 15 bases in between. CDR3 length equals 16 residues. From germline, CDR1 is MDHEN and CDR2 SYDVKM.

The table lists this clone with a few counts. The chain carries TRBV5-1 and TRBJ1-2; 8 positions agree with TRBD1. This CDR3 has 15 amino acids. CDR1 is SGHRS and CDR2 is YFSETQ in the germline V gene. With V trimmed by 3 bases and J by 8 bases, 12 bases remained unmatched. The CDR3 DNA follows: TGCGCCAGCAGCTCCGGACAGGGCCTTAATAGGGGCTACACCTTC. This gives the protein CASSSGQGLNRGYTF.

Here the CDR3 DNA reads TGTGCCAGCAGCCCCCGGGACAGGGCCTACAATGAGCAGTTCTTC. Its translation is CASSPRDRAYNEQFF. The genes are TRBV7-3 and TRBJ2-1; 9 bases are a match to TRBD1. Germline assignment: CDR1 SGHTA and CDR2 FQGTGA. J lost 2 bases, V lost 5 bases, and 4 bases had no gene match. The CDR3 is 15 amino acids.

The chain couples TRBV2 to TRBJ1-1; D may be TRBD1 (5 bases). Germline lookup yields CDR1 SNHLY and CDR2 FYNNEI. The V and J ends lost 3 bases and 5 bases respectively, with 10 bases between them. The CDR3 sequence is 13 residues long. As DNA, the CDR3 is TGTGCCAGCAGTGAGACAGCAGGGACTGAAGCTTTCTTT. Translated: CASSETAGTEAFF.

The rearrangement uses TRBV7-9 and TRBJ2-7, with 9 bases fitting TRBD1. V dropped 6 bases and J dropped 9; count of bases not matched to a gene: 9. Per germline, CDR1 SEHNR and CDR2 FQNEAQ (reference sequence). CDR3 size: 13 residues. This CDR3 is CASRTGTGLGQYF. CDR3 nucleotides: TGTGCCAGCAGAACCGGGACAGGGTTGGGGCAGTACTTC.

This chain connects TRBV16 to TRBJ1-1; 7 nucleotides match TRBD1. Germline V CDR1 and CDR2: KGHSY, FQNENV. This CDR3 spans 14 amino acids. V dropped 4 bases and J dropped 0; count of bases not matched to a gene: 2. The CDR3 region has the DNA TGTGCCAGCAGCCCGACAGGGTTGAACACTGAAGCTTTCTTT. Residues: CASSPTGLNTEAFF. The variable domain in full, with the rest retrieved from reference TRBV16 and TRBJ1-1, is GEEVAQTPKHLVRGEGQKAKLYCAPIKGHSYVFWYQQVLKNEFKFLISFQNENVFDETGMPKERFSAKCLPNSPCSLEIQATKLEDSAVYFCASSPTGLNTEAFFGQGTRLTVV.

The chain carries TRBV7-9 and TRBJ1-5; D unclear. Trimming pared 3 bases from V and 3 bases from J, leaving 9 bases between. The germline V gene encodes CDR1 SEHNR and CDR2 FQNEAQ (reference sequence). CDR3 size: 14 residues. The CDR3 reads CASSFSTYNQPQHF. The CDR3 DNA reads TGTGCCAGCAGCTTCAGCACTTACAATCAGCCCCAGCATTTT.

This rearrangement joins TRBV24-1 to TRBJ2-3; no definite D call. The CDR3 runs to 15 residues. Trimming pared 1 base from V and 2 bases from J, leaving 9 bases between. Germline CDR1 is KGHDR and CDR2 is SFDVKD. CDR3 loop: CATSDFGTTTDTQYF. As DNA, the CDR3 is TGTGCCACCAGTGATTTCGGTACTACCACAGATACGCAGTATTTT.

Only a few counts were recorded for this clone. The gene calls are TRBV7-8 and TRBJ2-7; a weak D match, TRBD2 (5 bases). This CDR3 contains 13 residues. CDR1 and CDR2 from the germline V gene are SGHVS and FQNEAQ. V was pared by 3 bases and J by 3 bases, with 9 bases between. The CDR3: CASSFGLGYEQYV. CDR3 DNA sequence: TGTGCCAGCAGCTTCGGACTGGGCTACGAGCAGTACGTC.

The CDR3 DNA is TGTGCCAGCAGTAGAACCGGGACGGACTCTGGAAACACCATATATTTT. Residues: CASSRTGTDSGNTIYF. The J gene is TRBJ1-3, the V gene TRBV27; perhaps TRBD1 as D (5 bases). The CDR3 covers 16 residues. Germline CDR1 reads MNHEY; CDR2 reads SMNVEV (reference sequence). V was shortened by 5 bases and J by 0 bases, with 14 bases between the two germline ends.

The rearrangement links TRBV20-1 to TRBJ2-7, with D possibly matching TRBD2 (5 bases). The CDR3 runs to 11 residues. The V gene's germline CDR1 is DFQATT and CDR2 SNEGSKA (reference sequence). V gave up 3 bases and J gave up 3 bases, with 6 bases separating them. The CDR3 is CSARSGYEQYV. Here the CDR3 DNA reads TGCAGTGCTAGGAGCGGCTACGAGCAGTACGTC.

This clone was counted a single time. This chain joins TRBV9 and TRBJ2-7; D possibly corresponds to TRBD1 (5 bases). Trimming shortened V by 4 bases and J by 2 bases, and 19 bases separated the two germline ends. The CDR3 spans 16 residues. Looked up from germline, CDR1 is SGDLS and CDR2 is YYNGEE. The CDR3 DNA follows: TGTGCCAGCAGCTCCCACCCGACAGACATAGCCTACGAGCAGTACTTC. Protein: CASSSHPTDIAYEQYF.

The V gene is TRBV19, the J gene TRBJ2-1; D ambiguous. V lost 8 bases, J lost 0 bases, and 8 bases lay in between. This CDR3 contains 13 residues. CDR1 is LNHDA, CDR2 SQIVND, per germline (reference sequence). CDR3 residues: CASASSSYNEQFF. CDR3 in DNA: TGTGCCAGTGCTTCAAGCTCCTACAATGAGCAGTTCTTC.

This sequence joins TRBV7-9 and TRBJ1-2, with D unresolved. V shed 1 base and J shed 6 bases, with 12 bases lying between them. This CDR3 comprises 14 residues. CDR1 is SEHNR, CDR2 FQNEAQ, per germline (reference sequence). The CDR3 here is CASSLEGSANGYTF. CDR3 coding DNA: TGTGCCAGCAGCTTAGAGGGATCGGCAAATGGCTACACCTTC.

CDR3 loop: CASSLPPLPLRNTQYF. In DNA form, the CDR3 reads TGTGCCAGCAGCCTCCCCCCCCTACCTTTGAGAAATACGCAGTATTTT. The rearrangement links TRBV28 to TRBJ2-3; D unresolved. The CDR3 has 16 amino acids. The V end lost 6 bases, the J end lost 7 bases, and 23 bases lay between the germline ends. Per germline, CDR1 MDHEN and CDR2 SYDVKM. Drawing the rest from reference TRBV28 and TRBJ2-3, the complete variable domain is DVKVTQSSRYLVKRTGEKVFLECVQDMDHENMFWYRQDPGLGLRLIYFSYDVKMKEKGDIPEGYSVSREKKERFSLILESASTNQTSMYLCASSLPPLPLRNTQYFGPGTRLTVL.

The chain links TRBV7-9 to TRBJ2-3; D may be TRBD1 or TRBD2 (5 bases each). Germline V gene lookup returns CDR1 SEHNR and CDR2 FQNEAQ (reference sequence). V lost 4 bases and J lost 4, with 12 bases in between. The CDR3 extends over 14 amino acids. The CDR3 sequence is CASSSSGGPDTQYF. The CDR3, as DNA: TGTGCCAGCAGCTCTAGTGGGGGACCAGATACGCAGTATTTT.